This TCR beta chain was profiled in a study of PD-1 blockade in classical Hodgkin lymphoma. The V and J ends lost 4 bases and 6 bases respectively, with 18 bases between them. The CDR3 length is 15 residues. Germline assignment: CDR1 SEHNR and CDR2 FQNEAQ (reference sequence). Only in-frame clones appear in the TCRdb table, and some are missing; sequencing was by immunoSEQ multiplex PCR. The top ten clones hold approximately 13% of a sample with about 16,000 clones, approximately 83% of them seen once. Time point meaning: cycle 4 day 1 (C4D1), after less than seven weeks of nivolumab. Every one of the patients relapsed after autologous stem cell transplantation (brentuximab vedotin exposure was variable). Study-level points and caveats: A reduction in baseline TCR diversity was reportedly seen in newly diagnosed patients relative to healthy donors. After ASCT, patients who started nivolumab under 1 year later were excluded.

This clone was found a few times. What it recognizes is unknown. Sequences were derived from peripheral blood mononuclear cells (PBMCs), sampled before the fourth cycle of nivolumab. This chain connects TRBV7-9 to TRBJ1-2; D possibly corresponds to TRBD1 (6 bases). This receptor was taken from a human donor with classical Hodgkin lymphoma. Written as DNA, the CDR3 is TGTGCCAGCAGCTGGTCCTCGACAGGCGGGGATGGCTACACCTTC. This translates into CASSWSSTGGDGYTF. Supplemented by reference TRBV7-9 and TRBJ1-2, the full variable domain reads DTGVSQNPRHKITKRGQNVTFRCDPISEHNRLYWYRQTLGQGPEFLTYFQNEAQLEKSRLLSDRFSAERPKGSFSTLEIQRTEQGDSAMYLCASSWSSTGGDGYTFGSGTRLTVV.